Each of the 3 T cell receptor beta chains below was sequenced from the same sample in a study of cytomegalovirus exposure and HLA in healthy donors. Vbeta (60) and Jbeta (13) primers were used in the PCR. The method was immunoSEQ multiplex PCR; TCRdb's version includes in-frame clones alone and lacks a portion of them. The table shows 200,000 to 250,000 clones, with approximately 82% occurring only once. Specimen: PBMCs. The source is a man aged 18 to 29 in good health and CMV-seronegative.

The CDR3 DNA is TGTGCCAGCAGCTCCTTGGAACTAGCGGGAGGAGAGCAGTACTTC. It translates to CASSSLELAGGEQYF. The chain carries TRBV13 and TRBJ2-7; 12 bases are shared with TRBD2. The CDR3 loop spans 15 amino acids. Germline loops: CDR1 PRHDT, CDR2 FYEKMQ (reference sequence). Trimming at V came to 4 bases and at J to 7 bases, leaving 8 bases not matched to a gene.

The V and J genes are TRBV7-9 and TRBJ2-6; D not certain. V dropped 7 bases and J dropped 1 base, with 8 bases sitting between them. Germline CDR1 is SEHNR and CDR2 is FQNEAQ (reference sequence). This CDR3 region has 14 residues. CDR3 loop: CASKFGSGANVLTF. As DNA, the CDR3 is TGTGCCAGCAAATTCGGGTCTGGGGCCAACGTCCTGACTTTC.

This chain connects TRBV29-1 to TRBJ2-2; 9 bases map to TRBD2. Trimming cost V 7 bases and J 1 base; bases outside gene matches: 7. Germline CDR1 and CDR2: SQVTM and ANQGSEA. The CDR3 has 15 residues. CDR3 sequence reads: CSAILTSGNTGELFF. The CDR3 region has the DNA TGCAGCGCTATTTTGACTAGCGGGAACACCGGGGAGCTGTTTTTT.